These 7 T cell receptor beta chains share one sample of origin, sequenced in a study of patients and donors after allogeneic stem cell transplantation. TCRdb independently ran MiXCR on the RT-PCR reads; one entry per CDR3 protein. In the table there are more than 850,000 distinct CDR3 sequences, roughly 18% of which are singletons. Source material: blood, either unsorted or a sorted T cell fraction (not recorded which). The receptor source for this set is a human donor who was either an allogeneic HSCT recipient or a stem cell or donor lymphocyte infusion donor (not recorded which). It is not recorded whose cells these are; they may come from a transplant donor.

J is TRBJ2-2 and V is TRBV24-1; D gene uncertain. The V gene's germline CDR1 is KGHDR and CDR2 SFDVKD. The V end was cut by 5 bases, the J end by 0 bases, with 12 bases between. The CDR3 contains 16 residues. This CDR3 reads CATSAVDRANTGELFF. The DNA of the CDR3 is TGTGCCACCAGTGCCGTGGACCGTGCGAACACCGGGGAGCTGTTTTTT.

This clonotype has more than one count but fewer than ten. This sequence joins TRBV9 and TRBJ1-3, with 7 bases lining up with TRBD1. CDR1 SGDLS and CDR2 YYNGEE come from the germline V gene. There are 13 residues in the CDR3. With 4 bases clipped from V and 5 bases from J, the junction kept 3 bases outside the gene matches. In DNA, the CDR3 is TGTGCCAGCAGCCCAGGGGGTCGAAACACCATATATTTT. Translated: CASSPGGRNTIYF. Full variable domain (missing parts from reference TRBV9 and TRBJ1-3): DSGVTQTPKHLITATGQRVTLRCSPRSGDLSVYWYQQSLDQGLQFLIQYYNGEERAKGNILERFSAQQFPDLHSELNLSSLELGDSALYFCASSPGGRNTIYFGEGSWLTVV.

In this sample, this clonotype turned up once. The CDR3 nucleotides are TGTGCCAGCAGTTCCCAGATCAGGGTTGGAAACACCATATATTTT. This encodes CASSSQIRVGNTIYF. J is TRBJ1-3 and V is TRBV12-3 or TRBV12-4; maybe TRBD1 (5 bases). V lost 4 bases, J lost 3 bases, and 13 bases lay in between. The CDR3 is 15 amino acids.

A few counts support this clonotype. The chain links TRBV19 to TRBJ2-2, with D maybe TRBD1 (6 bases). Trimming took 1 base from V and 4 from J, leaving 10 bases between them. The V gene's germline CDR1 is LNHDA and CDR2 SQIVND (reference sequence). The CDR3 runs to 15 residues. CDR3 bases: TGTGCCAGTAGTATAGTGGGGGCCCTCACCGGGGAGCTGTTTTTT. It specifies CASSIVGALTGELFF.

This clonotype was found a few times. The chain combines TRBV4-2 with TRBJ1-1; D unclear. Germline V CDR1 and CDR2: LGHNA, YNFKEQ. The CDR3 runs to 15 residues. V was clipped by 0 bases and J by 10 bases, with 18 bases between them. For the CDR3, the DNA is TGTGCCAGCAGCCAAGATCTTAGGTCGGGCAGTGGAGCTTTCTTT. Amino acids: CASSQDLRSGSGAFF.

The CDR3 here is CASTSTSWALNTEAFF. For the CDR3, the DNA is TGTGCCAGCACCTCCACCTCATGGGCGTTGAACACTGAAGCTTTCTTT. This chain uses TRBV12-3 or TRBV12-4 with TRBJ1-1; no clear D gene. V lost 7 bases to trimming and J lost 0 bases, with 18 bases between them. The CDR3 is made up of 16 amino acids.

CDR3 region: CASSNLGGGTEAFF. For the CDR3, the DNA is TGTGCCAGCAGTAACCTAGGGGGCGGCACTGAAGCTTTCTTT. The rearrangement links TRBV6-1 to TRBJ1-1; 7 bases are a match to TRBD1. V lost 5 bases and J lost 4; bases outside the gene matches: 7. CDR3 size: 14 residues. Germline CDR1 reads MNHNS; CDR2 reads SASEGT.